This T cell receptor beta chain was sequenced during a study of blood T cell repertoires in COVID-19. Source study methods: Reference gene primer amplification gave nucleated cell count estimates. Libraries were prepared by immunoSEQ multiplex PCR; TCRdb keeps only in-frame clonotypes and omits some of them. For V, J and clone size, that table is used; D and trimming come from the DNA. The sample has more than 85,000 clones; over 70% are singletons. The TCR comes from a woman aged 45-65 years with acute or convalescent COVID-19. Source material: peripheral blood.

CDR3 coding DNA: TGTGCCAGTAGTATAGATCTATTGCGGAACACTGAAGCTTTCTTT. Protein sequence: CASSIDLLRNTEAFF. This chain uses TRBV19 with TRBJ1-1; unclear D gene. The CDR3 is made up of 15 amino acids. Trimming shortened V by 0 bases and J by 1 base, and 9 bases separated the two germline ends. CDR1 is LNHDA, CDR2 SQIVND, per germline (reference sequence).